The following is a T cell receptor (beta chain) sequence with its context. Its antigen is as yet unknown. The CDR3 is 14 residues long. In germline, CDR1 is MNHEY, CDR2 SMNVEV (reference sequence). V dropped 7 bases and J dropped 6 bases, with 16 bases sitting between them. The data derive from a study of CD8+ T cells in alopecia areata. Whole-study results and caveats: Higher clonality and more expanded CD8+ clones appeared in lesional than normal scalp.

TCR sequencing used cDNA made by reverse transcription of extracted RNA. Sequenced by immunoSEQ multiplex PCR; TCRdb stores in-frame clones only, minus some. This table holds about 150,000 clones, 75% to 90% found once. V usage is TRBV27 and J usage is TRBJ2-1; tentatively, D is TRBD2 (7 bases). Sequenced material: CD8+ T cells sorted from blood, taken at week 0. The receptor comes from a human donor with alopecia areata. CDR3 loop: CASTRGGGPNEQFF. The CDR3 DNA is TGTGCCAGCACCCGAGGGGGGGGGCCCAATGAGCAGTTCTTC.